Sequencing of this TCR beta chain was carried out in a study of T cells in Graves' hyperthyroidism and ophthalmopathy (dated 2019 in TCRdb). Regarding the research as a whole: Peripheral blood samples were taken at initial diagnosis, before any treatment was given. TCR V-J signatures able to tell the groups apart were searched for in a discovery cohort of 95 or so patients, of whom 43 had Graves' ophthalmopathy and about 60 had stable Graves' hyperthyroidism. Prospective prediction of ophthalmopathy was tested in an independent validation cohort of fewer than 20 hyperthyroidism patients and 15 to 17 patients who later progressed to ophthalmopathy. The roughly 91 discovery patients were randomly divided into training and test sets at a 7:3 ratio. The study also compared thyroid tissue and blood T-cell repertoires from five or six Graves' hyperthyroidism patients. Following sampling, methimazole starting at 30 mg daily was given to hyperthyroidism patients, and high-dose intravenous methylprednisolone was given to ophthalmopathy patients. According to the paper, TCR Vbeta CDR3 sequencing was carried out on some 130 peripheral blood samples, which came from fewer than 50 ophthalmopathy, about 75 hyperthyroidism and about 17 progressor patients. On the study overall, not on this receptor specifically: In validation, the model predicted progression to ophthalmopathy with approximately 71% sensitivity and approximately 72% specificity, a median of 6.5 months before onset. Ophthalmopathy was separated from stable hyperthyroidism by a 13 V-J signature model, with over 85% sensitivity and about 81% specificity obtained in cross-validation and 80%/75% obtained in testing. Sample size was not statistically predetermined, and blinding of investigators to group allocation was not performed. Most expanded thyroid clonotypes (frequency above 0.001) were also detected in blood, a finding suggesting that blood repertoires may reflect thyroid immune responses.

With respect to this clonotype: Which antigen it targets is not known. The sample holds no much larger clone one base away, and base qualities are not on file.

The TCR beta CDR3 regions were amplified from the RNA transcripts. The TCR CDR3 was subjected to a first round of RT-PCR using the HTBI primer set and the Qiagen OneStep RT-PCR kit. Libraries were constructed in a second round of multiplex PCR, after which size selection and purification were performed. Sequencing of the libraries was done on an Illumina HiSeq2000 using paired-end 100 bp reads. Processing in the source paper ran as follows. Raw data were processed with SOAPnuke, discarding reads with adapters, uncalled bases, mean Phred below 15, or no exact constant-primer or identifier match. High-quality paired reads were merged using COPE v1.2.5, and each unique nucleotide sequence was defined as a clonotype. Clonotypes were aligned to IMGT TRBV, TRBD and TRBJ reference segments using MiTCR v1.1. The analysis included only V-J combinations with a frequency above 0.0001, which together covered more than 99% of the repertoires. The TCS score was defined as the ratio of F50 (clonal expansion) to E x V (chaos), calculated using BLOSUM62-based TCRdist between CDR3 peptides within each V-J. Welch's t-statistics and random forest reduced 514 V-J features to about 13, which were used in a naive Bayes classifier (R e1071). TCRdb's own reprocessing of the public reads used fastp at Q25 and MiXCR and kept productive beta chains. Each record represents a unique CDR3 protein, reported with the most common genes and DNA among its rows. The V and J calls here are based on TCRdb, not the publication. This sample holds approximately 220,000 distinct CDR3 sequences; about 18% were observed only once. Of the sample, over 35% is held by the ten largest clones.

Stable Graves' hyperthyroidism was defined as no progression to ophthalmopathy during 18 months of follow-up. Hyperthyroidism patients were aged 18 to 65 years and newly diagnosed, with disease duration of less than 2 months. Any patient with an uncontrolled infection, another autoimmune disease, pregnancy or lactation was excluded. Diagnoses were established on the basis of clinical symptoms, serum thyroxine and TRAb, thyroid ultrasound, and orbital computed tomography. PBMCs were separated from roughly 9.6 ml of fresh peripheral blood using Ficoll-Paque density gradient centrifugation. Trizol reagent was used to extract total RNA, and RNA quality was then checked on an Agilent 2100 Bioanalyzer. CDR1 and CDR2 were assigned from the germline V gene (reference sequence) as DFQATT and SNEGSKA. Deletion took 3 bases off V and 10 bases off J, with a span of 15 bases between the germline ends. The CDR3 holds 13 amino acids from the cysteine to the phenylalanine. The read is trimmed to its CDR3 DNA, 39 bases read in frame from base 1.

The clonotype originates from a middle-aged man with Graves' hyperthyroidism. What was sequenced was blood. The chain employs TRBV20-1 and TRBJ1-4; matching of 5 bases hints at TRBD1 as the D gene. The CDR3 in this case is CSASSQGWGKLFF. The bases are TGCAGTGCTAGTTCCCAGGGTTGGGGAAAACTGTTTTTT.